The following is a TCR beta chain sequence with its context. V was pared by 3 bases and J by 4 bases, with 11 bases between. The germline V gene encodes CDR1 SGHTA and CDR2 FQGNSA. The CDR3 has 14 amino acids. The record originates from a study of blood T cell repertoires in COVID-19. Study context: The origin of the acute and convalescent COVID-19 samples was the United States, Italy and Spain. The analysed material was cDNA or gDNA that came from T cells, B-cell-depleted T cells, or PBMCs.

Participants' reported clinical history set cohort assignment. Authors' processing steps: Estimated nucleated cell counts came from reference gene primer amplification. TCRdb's copy holds only in-frame clones and misses some; the assay was immunoSEQ multiplex PCR. V and J calls and clone size are copied from that table; D and trimming were computed from the DNA. The profile shows hundreds of thousands of clones, approximately 89% of them singletons. The chain uses TRBV7-2 and TRBJ2-3; D gene uncertain. The sequencing input was PBMCs or T cells enriched from blood (not recorded which). The sequence was obtained from a woman aged 40 to 50 who had recovered from COVID-19. Written as DNA, the CDR3 is TGTGCCAGCAGCTTGTTCAGAGACTCAGATACGCAGTATTTT. Amino acid sequence: CASSLFRDSDTQYF.